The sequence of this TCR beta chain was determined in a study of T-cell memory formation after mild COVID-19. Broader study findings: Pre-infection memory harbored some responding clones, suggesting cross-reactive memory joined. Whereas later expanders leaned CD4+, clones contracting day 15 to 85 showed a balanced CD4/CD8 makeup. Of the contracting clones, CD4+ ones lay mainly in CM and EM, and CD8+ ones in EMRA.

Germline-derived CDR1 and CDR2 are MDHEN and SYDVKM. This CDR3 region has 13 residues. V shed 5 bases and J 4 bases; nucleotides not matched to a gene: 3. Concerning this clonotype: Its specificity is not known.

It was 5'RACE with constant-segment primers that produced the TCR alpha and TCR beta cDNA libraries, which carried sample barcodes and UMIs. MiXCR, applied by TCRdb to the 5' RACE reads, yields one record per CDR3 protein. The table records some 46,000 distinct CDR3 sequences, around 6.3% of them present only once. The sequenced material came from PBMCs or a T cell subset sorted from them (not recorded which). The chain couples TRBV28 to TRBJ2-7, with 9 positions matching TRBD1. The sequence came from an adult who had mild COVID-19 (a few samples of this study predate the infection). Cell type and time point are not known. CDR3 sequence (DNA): TGTGCCAGCAGTGTGGGACAGGGTTACGAGCAGTACGTC. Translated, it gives CASSVGQGYEQYV.